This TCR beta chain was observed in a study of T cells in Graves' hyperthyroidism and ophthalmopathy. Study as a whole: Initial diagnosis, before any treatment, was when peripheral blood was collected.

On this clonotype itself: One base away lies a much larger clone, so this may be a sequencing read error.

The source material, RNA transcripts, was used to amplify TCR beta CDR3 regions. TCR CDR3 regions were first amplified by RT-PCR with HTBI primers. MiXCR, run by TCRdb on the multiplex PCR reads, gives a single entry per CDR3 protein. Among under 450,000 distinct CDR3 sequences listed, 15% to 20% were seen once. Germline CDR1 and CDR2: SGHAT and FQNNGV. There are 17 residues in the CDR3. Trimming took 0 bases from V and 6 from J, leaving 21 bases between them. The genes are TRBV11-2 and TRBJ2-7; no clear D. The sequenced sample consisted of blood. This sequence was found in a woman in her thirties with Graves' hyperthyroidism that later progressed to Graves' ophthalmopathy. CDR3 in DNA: TGTGCCAGCAGCTTAGATATACCGCTACCCCTTACCTGCGAGCAGTACTTC. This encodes CASSLDIPLPLTCEQYF.